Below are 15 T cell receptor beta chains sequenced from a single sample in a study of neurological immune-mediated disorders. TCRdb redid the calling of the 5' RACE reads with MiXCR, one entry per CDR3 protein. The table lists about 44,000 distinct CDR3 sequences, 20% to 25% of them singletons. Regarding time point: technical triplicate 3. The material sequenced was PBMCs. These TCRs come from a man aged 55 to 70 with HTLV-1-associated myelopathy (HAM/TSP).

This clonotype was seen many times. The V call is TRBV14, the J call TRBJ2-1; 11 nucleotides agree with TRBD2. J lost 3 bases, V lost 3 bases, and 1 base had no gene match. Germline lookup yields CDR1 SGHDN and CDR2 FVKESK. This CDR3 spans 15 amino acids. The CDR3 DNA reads TGTGCCAGCAGCCAGGGACTAGCGGACTACAATGAGCAGTTCTTC. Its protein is CASSQGLADYNEQFF.

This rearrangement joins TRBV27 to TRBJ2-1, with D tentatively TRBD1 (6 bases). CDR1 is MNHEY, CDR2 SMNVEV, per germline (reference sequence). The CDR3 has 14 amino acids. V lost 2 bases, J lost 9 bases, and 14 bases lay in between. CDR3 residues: CASSLGTTTAEQFF. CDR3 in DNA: TGTGCCAGCAGTTTAGGGACAACCACCGCTGAGCAGTTCTTC.

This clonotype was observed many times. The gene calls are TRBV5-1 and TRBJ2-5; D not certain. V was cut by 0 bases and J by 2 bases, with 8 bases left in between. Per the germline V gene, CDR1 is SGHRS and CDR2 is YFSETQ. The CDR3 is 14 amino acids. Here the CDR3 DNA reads TGCGCCAGCAGCTTGGTGGCGGATCAAGAGACCCAGTACTTC. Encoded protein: CASSLVADQETQYF.

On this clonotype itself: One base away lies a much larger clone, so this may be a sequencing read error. CDR3 DNA sequence: TGTGCCAGCACCACAAATTGGGGGGTCGATGAGAAGTTCTTC. The encoded protein is CASTTNWGVDEKFF. The chain has TRBV6-5 and TRBJ2-1; D is perhaps TRBD2 (6 bases). Germline V gives CDR1 MNHEY, CDR2 SVGAGI. There are 14 residues in the CDR3.

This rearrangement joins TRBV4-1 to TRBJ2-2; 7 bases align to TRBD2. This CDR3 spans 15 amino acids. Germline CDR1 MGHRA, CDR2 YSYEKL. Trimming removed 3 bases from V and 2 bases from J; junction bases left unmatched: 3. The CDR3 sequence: CASSHVAGNTGELFF. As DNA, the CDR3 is TGCGCCAGCAGCCATGTAGCGGGTAACACCGGGGAGCTGTTTTTT.

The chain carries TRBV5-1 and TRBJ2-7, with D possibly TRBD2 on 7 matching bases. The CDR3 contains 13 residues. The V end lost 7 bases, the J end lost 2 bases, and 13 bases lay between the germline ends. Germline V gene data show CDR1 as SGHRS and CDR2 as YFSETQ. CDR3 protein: CASLWGGAYEQYF. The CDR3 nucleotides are TGCGCCAGCCTGTGGGGGGGCGCCTACGAGCAGTACTTC.

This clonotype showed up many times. The CDR3 nucleotides are TGTGCCAGTACGACTCAAGGGGCAGGGTCGTTCTATGGCTACACCTTC. Amino acid sequence: CASTTQGAGSFYGYTF. This chain links TRBV12-3 or TRBV12-4 with TRBJ1-2; TRBD1 might be the D (5 bases). CDR3 length: 16 residues. V shed 9 bases and J shed 4 bases, with 24 bases lying between them.

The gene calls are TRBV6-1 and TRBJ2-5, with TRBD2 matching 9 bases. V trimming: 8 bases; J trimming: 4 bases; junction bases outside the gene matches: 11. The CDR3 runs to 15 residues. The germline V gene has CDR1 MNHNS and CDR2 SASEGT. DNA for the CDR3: TGTGCCAGCGTAGCCGCGGGAGGGTCCTTAGAGACCCAGTACTTC. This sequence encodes CASVAAGGSLETQYF.

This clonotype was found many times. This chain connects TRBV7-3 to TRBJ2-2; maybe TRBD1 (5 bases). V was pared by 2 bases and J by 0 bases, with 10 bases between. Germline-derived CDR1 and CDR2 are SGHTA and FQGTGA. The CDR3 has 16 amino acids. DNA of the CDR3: TGTGCCAGCAGCTTATCCCCAGGGCCGAACACCGGGGAGCTGTTTTTT. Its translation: CASSLSPGPNTGELFF.

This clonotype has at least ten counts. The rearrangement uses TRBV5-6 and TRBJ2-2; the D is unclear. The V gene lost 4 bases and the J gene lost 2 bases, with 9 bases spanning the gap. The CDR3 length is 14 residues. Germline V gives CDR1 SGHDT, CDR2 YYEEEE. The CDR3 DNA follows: TGTGCCAGCAGCACTCGGGCAAACACCGGGGAGCTGTTTTTT. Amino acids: CASSTRANTGELFF.

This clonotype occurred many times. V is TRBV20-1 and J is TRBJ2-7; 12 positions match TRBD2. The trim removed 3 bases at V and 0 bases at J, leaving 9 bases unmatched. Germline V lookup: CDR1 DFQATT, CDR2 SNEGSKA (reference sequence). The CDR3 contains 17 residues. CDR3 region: CSARRTSGTLNSYEQYF. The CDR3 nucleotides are TGCAGTGCTAGGAGGACTAGCGGGACCTTAAACTCCTACGAGCAGTACTTC.

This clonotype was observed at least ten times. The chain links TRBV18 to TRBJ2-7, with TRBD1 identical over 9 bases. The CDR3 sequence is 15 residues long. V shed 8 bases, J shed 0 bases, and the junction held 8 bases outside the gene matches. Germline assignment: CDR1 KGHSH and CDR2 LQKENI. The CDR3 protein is CASAGQGNPSYEQYF. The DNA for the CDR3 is TGTGCCAGCGCGGGACAGGGCAATCCCTCCTACGAGCAGTACTTC.

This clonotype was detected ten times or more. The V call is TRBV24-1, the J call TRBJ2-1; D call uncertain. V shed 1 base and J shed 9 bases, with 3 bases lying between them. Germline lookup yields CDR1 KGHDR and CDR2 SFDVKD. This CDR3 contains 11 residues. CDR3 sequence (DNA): TGTGCCACCAGTGATTTAAGTGAGCAGTTCTTC. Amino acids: CATSDLSEQFF.

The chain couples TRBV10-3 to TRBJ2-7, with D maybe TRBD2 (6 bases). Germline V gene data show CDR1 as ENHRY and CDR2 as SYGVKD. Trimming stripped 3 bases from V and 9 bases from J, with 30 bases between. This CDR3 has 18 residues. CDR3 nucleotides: TGTGCCATCAGTGACGGACGGTGGGAGGTTATGGGCCTTGAGTGGCAGTACTTC. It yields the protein CAISDGRWEVMGLEWQYF.

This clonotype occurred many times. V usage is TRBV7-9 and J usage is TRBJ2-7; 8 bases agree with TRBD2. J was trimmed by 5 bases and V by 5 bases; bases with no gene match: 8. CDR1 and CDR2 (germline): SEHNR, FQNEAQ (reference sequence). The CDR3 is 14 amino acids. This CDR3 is CASSRSGTSHEQYF. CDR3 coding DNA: TGTGCCAGCAGCCGATCCGGGACTAGTCACGAGCAGTACTTC.